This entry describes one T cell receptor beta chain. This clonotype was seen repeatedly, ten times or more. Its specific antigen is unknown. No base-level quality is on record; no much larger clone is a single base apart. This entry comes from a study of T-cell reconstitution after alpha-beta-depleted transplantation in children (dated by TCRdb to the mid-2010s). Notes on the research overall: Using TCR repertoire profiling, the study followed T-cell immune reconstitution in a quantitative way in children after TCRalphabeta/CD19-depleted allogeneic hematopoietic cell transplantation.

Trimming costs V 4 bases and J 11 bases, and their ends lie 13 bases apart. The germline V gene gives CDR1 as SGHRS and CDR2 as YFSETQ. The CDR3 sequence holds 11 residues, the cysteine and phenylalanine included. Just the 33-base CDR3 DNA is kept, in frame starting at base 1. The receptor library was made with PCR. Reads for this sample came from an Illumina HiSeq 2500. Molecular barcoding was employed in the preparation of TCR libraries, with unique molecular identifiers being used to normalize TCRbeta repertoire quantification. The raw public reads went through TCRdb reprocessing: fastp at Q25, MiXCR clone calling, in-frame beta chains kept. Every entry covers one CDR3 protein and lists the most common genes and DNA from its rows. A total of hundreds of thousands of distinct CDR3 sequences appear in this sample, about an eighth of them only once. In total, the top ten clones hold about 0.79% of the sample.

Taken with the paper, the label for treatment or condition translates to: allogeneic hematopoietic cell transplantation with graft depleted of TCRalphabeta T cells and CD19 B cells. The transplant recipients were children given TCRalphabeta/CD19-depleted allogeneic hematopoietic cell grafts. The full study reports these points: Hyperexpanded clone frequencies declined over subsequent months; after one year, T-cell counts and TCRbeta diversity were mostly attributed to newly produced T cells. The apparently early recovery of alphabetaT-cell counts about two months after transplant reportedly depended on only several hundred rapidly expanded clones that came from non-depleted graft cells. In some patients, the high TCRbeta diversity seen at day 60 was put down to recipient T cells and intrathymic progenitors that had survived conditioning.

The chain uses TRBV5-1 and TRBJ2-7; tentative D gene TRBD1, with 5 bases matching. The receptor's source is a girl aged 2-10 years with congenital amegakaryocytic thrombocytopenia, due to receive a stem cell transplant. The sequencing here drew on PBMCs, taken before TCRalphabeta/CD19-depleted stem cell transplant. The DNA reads TGCGCCAGCAGCGATCGACAGCTAAAGTACTTC. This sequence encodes CASSDRQLKYF.